The entry below describes one T cell receptor (beta chain). The target antigen is unknown. The data belong to a study of CD8+CD57+ T cells in acquired aplastic anemia. The CDR3 consists of 16 residues. Germline assignment: CDR1 LGHNA and CDR2 YSLEER. Trimming pared 0 bases from V and 4 bases from J, leaving 15 bases between. Investigators profiled TCR beta VDJ and CDR3 from genomic DNA template. TCRdb ran MiXCR on the reads and lists one entry per CDR3 protein. The data show around 190,000 distinct CDR3 sequences, approximately 50% seen once. Study-level points and caveats: Patients were compared with controls for CD8+ Simpson's diversity, and no significant difference emerged. There were around 28 CD8+ CDR3 sequences that occurred in both patients and controls.

The sequencing input was sorted CD4+, CD8+, or CD8+CD57+ T cells (not recorded which) from PBMCs. V is TRBV4-3 and J is TRBJ1-1; D might be TRBD1 (5 bases). The source of this sequence is a human donor in good health, serving as a control. CDR3 protein: CASSQEGRQLSTEAFF. The DNA of the CDR3 is TGCGCCAGCAGCCAAGAAGGAAGACAGTTGAGCACTGAAGCTTTCTTT.